A single sample is the source of the 31 T cell receptor beta chains below, sequenced in a study of T cell responses to AZD1222 COVID-19 vaccine. Profiled with immunoSEQ multiplex PCR; TCRdb holds only in-frame clones, not every one. The table has about 100,000 clones, more than 90% seen once. The sequencing here drew on peripheral blood, taken on day 0 of AZD1222 vaccination. All receptors derive from an adult in good health.

This chain uses TRBV27 with TRBJ2-4; the D gene is possibly TRBD2 (6 bases). The ends were cut back, 6 bases at V and 3 bases at J, with 15 bases in the middle. Per the germline V gene, CDR1 is MNHEY and CDR2 is SMNVEV (reference sequence). This CDR3 region has 15 residues. The CDR3 sequence is CASRYPREDKNIQYF. The DNA for the CDR3 is TGTGCCAGCAGGTACCCGCGGGAAGACAAAAACATTCAGTACTTC.

This clone was picked up a small number of times. The J gene is TRBJ1-2, the V gene TRBV19; possible D gene TRBD1, 6 bases. Looked up from germline, CDR1 is LNHDA and CDR2 is SQIVND (reference sequence). CDR3 length equals 12 residues. V was clipped by 3 bases and J by 8 bases, with 10 bases between them. In nucleotides, the CDR3 is TGTGCCAGTAGTATCACAGGGTTCGGCTACACCTTC. This translates into CASSITGFGYTF.

This chain uses TRBV5-6 with TRBJ2-7; 9 bases map to TRBD1. V gave up 1 base and J gave up 4 bases; unmatched junction bases: 3. Germline loops: CDR1 SGHDT, CDR2 YYEEEE. The CDR3 is 14 amino acids. The CDR3: CASSLYRGPYEQYF. In DNA form, the CDR3 reads TGTGCCAGCAGCTTGTACAGGGGGCCATACGAGCAGTACTTC.

This rearrangement joins TRBV5-1 to TRBJ2-7, with D possibly being TRBD2 (5 bases). V lost 5 bases and J lost 4, with 13 bases in between. The CDR3 is made up of 13 amino acids. Germline assignment: CDR1 SGHRS and CDR2 YFSETQ. CDR3 residues: CASRPPSGYEQYF. CDR3 bases: TGCGCCAGCAGGCCCCCCTCGGGGTACGAGCAGTACTTC.

This chain connects TRBV9 to TRBJ2-2; D possibly matches TRBD1 or TRBD2 (6 bases each). The germline gives CDR1 SGDLS, CDR2 YYNGEE. Between the trimmed V and J ends, which lost 4 bases and 7 bases, there was a span of 17 bases. This CDR3 region has 15 residues. The CDR3 loop is CASSRGEPGGGELFF. CDR3 nucleotides: TGTGCCAGCAGCAGGGGGGAACCCGGGGGCGGGGAGCTGTTTTTT.

J is TRBJ1-2 and V is TRBV21-1; the table's D gene call, TRBD1, was not cross checked with the DNA. TRBV21-1 is a listed pseudogene. The CDR3 extends over 17 amino acids. CDR3 sequence: CASSKGPGYSANYGYTF. The CDR3 DNA is TGTGCCAGCAGCAAAGGCCCAGGGTATTCAGCTAACTATGGCTACACCTTC.

The rearrangement uses TRBV4-1 and TRBJ1-5; possibly TRBD1 for D (6 bases). V lost 0 bases and J lost 9, with 18 bases in between. CDR1 MGHRA and CDR2 YSYEKL come from the germline V gene. The CDR3 spans 16 residues. CDR3 nucleotide sequence: TGCGCCAGCAGCCAAGATGTAGCAGGGACAAGTCGGCCCCAGCATTTT. This translates into CASSQDVAGTSRPQHF.

This chain uses TRBV7-2 with TRBJ2-7, with TRBD2 matching over 12 bases. Per the germline V gene, CDR1 is SGHTA and CDR2 is FQGNSA. This CDR3 has 15 residues. Trimming cost V 4 bases and J 2 bases; bases outside gene matches: 3. In nucleotides, the CDR3 is TGTGCCAGCAGCTCGACTAGCGGGGGAGCCTACGAGCAGTACTTC. This sequence encodes CASSSTSGGAYEQYF.

V gene TRBV27 combines with J gene TRBJ1-1; 7 bases are shared with TRBD1. This CDR3 spans 14 amino acids. Germline CDR1 reads MNHEY; CDR2 reads SMNVEV (reference sequence). Germline trimming cut 2 bases from V and 4 bases from J; bases unmatched to any gene: 4. The CDR3 bases are TGTGCCAGCAGTTTAGAGAGGGGGCGCACTGAAGCTTTCTTT. Translation: CASSLERGRTEAFF.

The chain employs TRBV5-1 and TRBJ2-2, with TRBD2 identical over 8 bases. This CDR3 has 15 residues. Losses at the gene ends were 4 bases for V and 3 bases for J; bases not matched to a gene: 5. Germline CDR1 is SGHRS and CDR2 is YFSETQ. This CDR3 is CASSITGGHTGELFF. In DNA form, the CDR3 reads TGCGCCAGCAGCATCACGGGGGGGCACACCGGGGAGCTGTTTTTT.

This chain uses TRBV27 with TRBJ2-3, with D hard to call. The CDR3 sequence is 11 residues long. V dropped 4 bases and J dropped 2 bases, with 1 base sitting between them. The germline CDR1 and CDR2 sequences are MNHEY and SMNVEV (reference sequence). The CDR3 DNA follows: TGTGCCAGCAGTTCCACAGATACGCAGTATTTT. Protein product: CASSSTDTQYF.

The rearrangement links TRBV11-3 to TRBJ2-3; D remains unclear. CDR1 and CDR2 (germline): SGHNT, YENEEA. This CDR3 has 12 amino acids. Trimming removed 3 bases at V and 3 bases at J, with 4 bases between. CDR3 sequence (DNA): TGTGCCAGCAGCTTTTCGACAGATACGCAGTATTTT. It translates to CASSFSTDTQYF.

J is TRBJ1-4 and V is TRBV27; a weak D match, TRBD1 (6 bases). The germline gives CDR1 MNHEY, CDR2 SMNVEV (reference sequence). The length of the CDR3 is 15 residues. The V end lost 2 bases, the J end lost 8 bases, and 15 bases lay between the germline ends. The CDR3 DNA is TGTGCCAGCAGTTTACTACAGGGCGGGGTCGAAAAACTGTTTTTT. Its translation: CASSLLQGGVEKLFF. Supplemented by reference TRBV27 and TRBJ1-4, the full variable domain reads EAQVTQNPRYLITVTGKKLTVTCSQNMNHEYMSWYRQDPGLGLRQIYYSMNVEVTDKGDVPEGYKVSRKEKRNFPLILESPSPNQTSLYFCASSLLQGGVEKLFFGSGTQLSVL.

The chain employs TRBV6-5 and TRBJ2-5; unclear D gene. This CDR3 is 13 amino acids long. Germline V gene sequence: CDR1 MNHEY, CDR2 SVGAGI. The ends were cut back, 0 bases at V and 4 bases at J, with 6 bases in the middle. CDR3 bases: TGTGCCAGCAGTTACTCGATTTCAGAGACCCAGTACTTC. Translating it yields CASSYSISETQYF.

The rearrangement joins TRBV3-1 (or the pseudogene TRBV3-2) to TRBJ2-7; D tentatively fits TRBD1 or TRBD2 (6 bases each). From germline, CDR1 is LGHDT and CDR2 YNNKEL (reference sequence). The V end was cut by 4 bases, the J end by 3 bases, with 13 bases between. The CDR3 extends over 14 amino acids. CDR3 sequence: CASSPEGGSYEQYF. The CDR3 nucleotides are TGTGCCAGCAGCCCCGAAGGGGGGAGCTACGAGCAGTACTTC.

This chain links TRBV19 with TRBJ2-2; tentatively, D is TRBD1 or TRBD2 (5 bases each). The V and J ends lost 4 bases and 0 bases respectively, with 9 bases between them. The CDR3 totals 15 residues. CDR1 is LNHDA and CDR2 is SQIVND in the germline V gene (reference sequence). CDR3 sequence: CASSRDRSNTGELFF. The CDR3 DNA reads as TGTGCCAGTAGTAGGGACCGCTCGAACACCGGGGAGCTGTTTTTT.

The rearrangement links TRBV18 to TRBJ2-5, with TRBD1 matching 7 bases. J gave up 3 bases and V 2 bases, and 3 bases lay outside the gene matches. CDR1 is KGHSH, CDR2 LQKENI, per germline. The CDR3 length is 14 residues. The CDR3 region has the DNA TGTGCCAGCTCACCATTAGGACAGGAAGAGACCCAGTACTTC. Translation: CASSPLGQEETQYF.

The J gene is TRBJ1-5, the V gene TRBV15, with unresolved D. This CDR3 is built from 15 residues. The germline V gene encodes CDR1 LNHNV and CDR2 YYDKDF (reference sequence). V lost 0 bases and J 6 bases, leaving 12 bases between the germline ends. CDR3 nucleotides: TGTGCCACCAGCAGAGATTTTAGTGGGTTTCAGCCCCAGCATTTT. It translates to CATSRDFSGFQPQHF.

The chain has TRBV7-9 and TRBJ1-1; D unclear. The CDR3 contains 14 residues. Germline V gene lookup returns CDR1 SEHNR and CDR2 FQNEAQ (reference sequence). Trimming removed 5 bases at V and 3 bases at J, with 13 bases between. The CDR3, as DNA: TGTGCCAGCAGCCCCGCCCCCGGGGACACTGAAGCTTTCTTT. This encodes CASSPAPGDTEAFF.

The chain joins TRBV6-5 to TRBJ1-1; 10 bases map to TRBD1. CDR1 is MNHEY, CDR2 SVGAGI, per germline. V lost 6 bases to trimming and J lost 2 bases; unmatched junction nucleotides: 3. There are 14 residues in the CDR3. The CDR3 loop reads CASRRQGANTEAFF. The CDR3 DNA reads TGTGCCAGCAGGCGACAGGGGGCCAACACTGAAGCTTTCTTT.

This chain joins TRBV29-1 and TRBJ2-7, with D perhaps TRBD1 or TRBD2 (5 bases each). In germline, CDR1 is SQVTM, CDR2 ANQGSEA. Trimming took off 6 bases at V and 7 bases at J, with 25 bases between the two ends. The length of the CDR3 is 15 residues. The CDR3 DNA reads as TGCAGCGTGTACCTCTGGGACGGGTCCCTAGGGGAGCAGTACTTC. Translating it yields CSVYLWDGSLGEQYF.

This chain links TRBV3-1 (or the pseudogene TRBV3-2) with TRBJ1-1, with no clear D. V lost 6 bases and J 1 base, leaving 12 bases between the germline ends. Per germline, CDR1 LGHDT and CDR2 YNNKEL (reference sequence). The CDR3 loop spans 14 amino acids. CDR3 sequence (DNA): TGTGCCAGCAGTGCCCTATGGGGGAACACTGAAGCTTTCTTT. It yields the protein CASSALWGNTEAFF.

The genes are TRBV5-1 and TRBJ2-7, with 7 bases that match TRBD1. CDR1 and CDR2 from the germline V gene are SGHRS and YFSETQ. V was pared by 4 bases and J by 2 bases, with 9 bases of the junction left unmatched. The CDR3 spans 15 residues. The CDR3 spells CASSPRRGSTYEQYF. In DNA form, the CDR3 reads TGCGCCAGCAGCCCACGCAGGGGGAGCACCTACGAGCAGTACTTC.

The V and J genes are TRBV10-3 and TRBJ2-7, with 7 bases aligning to TRBD1. V was pared by 6 bases and J by 4 bases, with 0 bases of the junction left unmatched. The CDR3 extends over 11 amino acids. In germline, CDR1 is ENHRY, CDR2 SYGVKD. The CDR3 loop reads CAIRTGYEQYF. CDR3 in DNA: TGTGCCATCAGGACAGGGTACGAGCAGTACTTC.

This clone has more than one count but fewer than ten. This sequence joins TRBV6-5 and TRBJ2-2; no clear D gene. CDR1 MNHEY and CDR2 SVGAGI come from the germline V gene. This CDR3 region has 11 residues. Trimming took off 6 bases at V and 7 bases at J, with 6 bases between the two ends. The DNA of the CDR3 is TGTGCCAGCAGCCGTTTCGGGGAGCTGTTTTTT. Translation gives CASSRFGELFF.

This chain uses TRBV11-3 with TRBJ2-7; maybe TRBD2 (6 bases). CDR1 is SGHNT and CDR2 is YENEEA in the germline V gene. This CDR3 comprises 13 residues. V was pared by 1 base and J by 5 bases, with 9 bases between. CDR3 in amino acids: CASSLVAGNEQYF. DNA of the CDR3: TGTGCCAGCAGCTTAGTGGCGGGGAACGAGCAGTACTTC.

The chain couples TRBV19 to TRBJ1-1; 9 bases are shared with TRBD1. Unmatched junction bases numbered 6, after V lost 9 bases and J lost 1 base. The CDR3 is 14 amino acids. Germline V gene data show CDR1 as LNHDA and CDR2 as SQIVND (reference sequence). The CDR3 region is CASSYRGRNTEAFF. As DNA, the CDR3 is TGTGCCAGCAGTTACAGGGGGCGGAACACTGAAGCTTTCTTT.

The chain recombines TRBV6-5 with TRBJ1-1; 7 positions agree with TRBD1. Trimming took 5 bases from V and 5 from J; bases not matched to a gene: 5. Germline-derived CDR1 and CDR2 are MNHEY and SVGAGI. The CDR3 runs to 13 residues. This chain's CDR3 is CASSRQGRTEAFF. CDR3 DNA: TGTGCCAGCAGTCGACAGGGTCGGACTGAAGCTTTCTTT.

The rearrangement joins TRBV21-1 to TRBJ1-2. TRBV21-1 is deemed a pseudogene. The CDR3 length is 12 residues. CDR3 DNA: TGTGCCAGCAGCAATCGGTGGTATGGCTACACCTTC. Translated: CASSNRWYGYTF.

Concerning this clone itself: Other nucleotide sequences in the sample specify the same CDR3. This chain joins TRBV7-9 and TRBJ2-1, with D possibly TRBD2 on 6 matching bases. The CDR3 consists of 13 residues. The germline V gene encodes CDR1 SEHNR and CDR2 FQNEAQ (reference sequence). V shed 5 bases and J shed 8 bases, with 13 bases lying between them. The CDR3 region is CASSLQTRDEQFF. The CDR3 region has the DNA TGTGCCAGCAGCCTACAGACTAGGGATGAGCAGTTCTTC.

This chain joins TRBV18 and TRBJ1-4; 8 nucleotides align to TRBD1. Germline V gene lookup returns CDR1 KGHSH and CDR2 LQKENI. CDR3 length: 14 amino acids. Unmatched junction bases numbered 7, after V lost 6 bases and J lost 7 bases. The CDR3 protein is CASSQTGGGEKLFF. CDR3 in DNA: TGTGCCAGCTCCCAAACAGGGGGAGGTGAAAAACTGTTTTTT.